The 16 T cell receptor beta chains presented below share a single source sample, sequenced in a study of CD8+ T cells in alopecia areata. The treatment here: oral pan-JAK inhibitor, 5-10 mg twice daily. It was cDNA, reverse transcribed from extracted RNA, that served as the sequencing template. Profiling relied on immunoSEQ multiplex PCR, and the TCRdb table lists in-frame clones only, not all of them. This table has 150,000 or so clones, around 86% appearing once. This material consisted of CD8+ T cells sorted from blood, taken at week 4, from a patient treated with tofacitinib. Receptors were obtained from a human donor with alopecia areata.

The rearrangement uses TRBV4-1 and TRBJ2-3; 8 bases fit TRBD2. Germline assignment: CDR1 MGHRA and CDR2 YSYEKL. V was clipped by 1 base and J by 2 bases; unmatched bases: 11. The CDR3 runs to 18 residues. CDR3 in amino acids: CASSQVITSGASTDTQYF. Written as DNA, the CDR3 is TGCGCCAGCAGCCAAGTCATCACTAGCGGAGCGTCCACAGATACGCAGTATTTT.

This rearrangement joins TRBV6-5 to TRBJ1-2; TRBD1 agrees at 9 bases. The V segment lost 5 bases and the J segment 3 bases; nucleotides outside the gene matches: 7. This CDR3 is built from 15 residues. The germline CDR1 and CDR2 sequences are MNHEY and SVGAGI. CDR3 amino acids: CASSPQGQGDYGYTF. The CDR3 bases are TGTGCCAGCAGTCCCCAGGGACAGGGTGACTATGGCTACACCTTC.

The rearrangement uses TRBV27 and TRBJ1-1; 9 nucleotides line up with TRBD1. Germline CDR1 reads MNHEY; CDR2 reads SMNVEV (reference sequence). The V and J ends lost 2 bases and 1 base, in that order; junction bases with no gene match: 2. The CDR3 covers 15 residues. In DNA form, the CDR3 reads TGTGCCAGCAGTTTAATGGGACAGGGGAACACTGAAGCTTTCTTT. Encoded protein: CASSLMGQGNTEAFF.

Remarks on this clone: The junction departs from the called germline gene at one end, perhaps through a read error. The chain recombines TRBV11-2 with TRBJ2-5, with a weak D call TRBD2 (6 bases). The CDR3 is 15 residues long. Germline lookup yields CDR1 SGHAT and CDR2 FQNNGV. This CDR3 reads CASSFEGGTQEAQYF. The DNA of the CDR3 is TGTGCCAGCAGCTTTGAGGGCGGGACGCAAGAGGCCCAGTACTTC.

This clone has only one observation. V is TRBV6-5 and J is TRBJ2-7; no definite D call. The germline CDR1 and CDR2 sequences are MNHEY and SVGAGI. V was trimmed by 6 bases and J by 0 bases, leaving 12 bases between them. There are 14 residues in the CDR3. CDR3 nucleotide sequence: TGTGCCAGCAGGAAAGGAGCAAGCTCCTACGAGCAGTACTTC. This codes for CASRKGASSYEQYF.

This clone was recorded only once. The chain joins TRBV4-1 to TRBJ2-7, with D possibly being TRBD2 (6 bases). Looked up from germline, CDR1 is MGHRA and CDR2 is YSYEKL. CDR3 length: 17 amino acids. Trimming took 0 bases from V and 0 from J, leaving 15 bases between them. The CDR3 reads CASSQELGTLYSYEQYF. CDR3 bases: TGCGCCAGCAGCCAAGAACTCGGGACTCTATACTCCTACGAGCAGTACTTC.

The V and J genes are TRBV2 and TRBJ1-4; 10 nucleotides align to TRBD1. The V gene end was trimmed by 4 bases and the J gene end by 12 bases; junction bases not matched to a gene: 8. CDR3 length: 14 residues. CDR1 and CDR2 from the germline V gene are SNHLY and FYNNEI. In DNA, the CDR3 is TGTGCCAGCAGTGTCGGGACAGGGGTCGACGAACTGTTTTTT. It encodes CASSVGTGVDELFF.

Of note for this clone: A junction boundary mismatches the germline segment, possibly from a read error. CDR3 nucleotide sequence: TGTGCCAGCAGGGACTCCCCGTCGTGGAACTTC. Encoded protein: CASRDSPSWNF. V and J are TRBV2 and TRBJ2-7; tentative D call: TRBD2 (5 bases). The length of the CDR3 is 11 residues. The V gene's germline CDR1 is SNHLY and CDR2 FYNNEI.

This chain links TRBV5-5 with TRBJ2-6; D unresolved. V shed 0 bases and J shed 0 bases, with 16 bases lying between them. The V gene's germline CDR1 is SGHKS and CDR2 YYEKEE (reference sequence). The CDR3 runs to 19 residues. This CDR3 is CASSLGPRVWSSGANVLTF. CDR3 nucleotides: TGTGCCAGCAGCTTGGGGCCTCGCGTTTGGAGCTCTGGGGCCAACGTCCTGACTTTC.

CDR3 protein: CASSLGDRGLPEYQETQYF. The CDR3 region has the DNA TGTGCCAGCAGCTTAGGGGACAGGGGGCTCCCAGAGTACCAAGAGACCCAGTACTTC. The rearrangement links TRBV11-2 to TRBJ2-5; TRBD1 agrees at 12 bases. Germline CDR1 is SGHAT and CDR2 is FQNNGV. This CDR3 region has 19 residues. V lost 1 base, J lost 0 bases, and 9 bases stayed unmatched.

The chain links TRBV19 to TRBJ1-4; D is possibly TRBD1 (5 bases). The length of the CDR3 is 13 residues. CDR1 is LNHDA and CDR2 is SQIVND in the germline V gene (reference sequence). Trimming took 7 bases from V and 7 from J, leaving 13 bases between them. The CDR3 nucleotides read TGTGCCAGTATGGGCCAGGGTGGTGAAAAACTGTTTTTT. Its translation is CASMGQGGEKLFF.

The V and J genes are TRBV5-6 and TRBJ2-6; 7 positions agree with TRBD1. This CDR3 region has 13 residues. Losses at the gene ends were 4 bases for V and 11 bases for J; bases not matched to a gene: 6. The germline V gene has CDR1 SGHDT and CDR2 YYEEEE. The CDR3 region has the DNA TGTGCCAGCAGCCCGGGGACAGCTGACGTCCTGACTTTC. Translation: CASSPGTADVLTF.

This clone was counted only a few times. This chain uses TRBV30 with TRBJ1-2, with D hard to call. The CDR3 totals 11 residues. Germline CDR1 and CDR2: GTSNPN and SVGIG (reference sequence). The V gene lost 5 bases and the J gene lost 7 bases, with 11 bases spanning the gap. CDR3 amino acids: CAWEAGAGYTF. DNA for the CDR3: TGTGCCTGGGAGGCAGGTGCTGGCTACACCTTC.

In DNA form, the CDR3 reads TGCGCCAGCAGCTCCGCCCGGGGGGGGCGTTCCAATGAGCAGTTCTTC. Translation gives CASSSARGGRSNEQFF. The chain is built from TRBV5-1 and TRBJ2-1; TRBD2 matches at 8 bases. Germline V gene lookup returns CDR1 SGHRS and CDR2 YFSETQ. This CDR3 has 16 amino acids. Germline trimming cut 3 bases from V and 6 bases from J; bases unmatched to any gene: 11.

The chain couples TRBV7-6 to TRBJ2-1, with D perhaps TRBD1 or TRBD2 (5 bases each). The germline gives CDR1 SGHVS, CDR2 FNYEAQ. With 0 bases removed from V and 6 bases from J, the gap between germline ends came to 12 bases. CDR3 length: 15 residues. CDR3 DNA: TGTGCCAGCAGCTTAGCGGGACCAGGTCCCAATGAGCAGTTCTTC. It encodes CASSLAGPGPNEQFF.

The V and J genes are TRBV27 and TRBJ2-7, with D maybe TRBD1 (6 bases). The CDR3 length is 15 residues. Trimming took off 5 bases at V and 1 base at J, with 15 bases between the two ends. Looked up from germline, CDR1 is MNHEY and CDR2 is SMNVEV (reference sequence). CDR3 sequence (DNA): TGTGCCAGCAGTCCCGGCGCAGGGGCGTCCTACGAGCAGTACTTC. As protein: CASSPGAGASYEQYF.